A single sample gave rise to the 17 T cell receptor beta chains below, sequenced in a study of human thymus T cells. Only in-frame clones appear in the TCRdb table, and some are missing; sequencing was by immunoSEQ multiplex PCR. The data contain about 60,000 clones, 85% to 95% of them singletons. Sequenced material: blood. The receptors stem from a boy under three years old with a congenital heart defect but otherwise immunologically healthy.

This sequence joins TRBV7-9 and TRBJ2-7; D possibly corresponds to TRBD1 (6 bases). V was pared by 5 bases and J by 1 base, with 9 bases between. CDR3 size: 13 residues. Germline assignment: CDR1 SEHNR and CDR2 FQNEAQ (reference sequence). The CDR3 sequence: CASSPTGSYEQYF. The CDR3 DNA reads as TGTGCCAGCAGCCCGACAGGATCCTACGAGCAGTACTTC.

The V gene is TRBV2, the J gene TRBJ2-1; 8 bases line up with TRBD2. V shed 7 bases and J 1 base; nucleotides not matched to a gene: 3. Germline V gene data show CDR1 as SNHLY and CDR2 as FYNNEI. This CDR3 contains 14 residues. The CDR3 DNA follows: TGTGCCAGCAACGAGCGGGAGTCCTACAATGAGCAGTTCTTC. This encodes CASNERESYNEQFF.

Written as DNA, the CDR3 is TGTGCCAGCAGCCGGCCTGCGAGGAGGCAAGAGACCCAGTACTTC. Encoded protein: CASSRPARRQETQYF. The chain has TRBV7-9 and TRBJ2-5; weak D call: TRBD2 (5 bases). Germline V gene data show CDR1 as SEHNR and CDR2 as FQNEAQ (reference sequence). With 5 bases removed from V and 2 bases from J, the gap between germline ends came to 15 bases. CDR3 length: 15 amino acids.

The sample holds one count of this clone. The chain carries TRBV9 and TRBJ2-1, with 8 bases aligning to TRBD2. Germline values: CDR1 SGDLS, CDR2 YYNGEE. V gave up 4 bases and J gave up 6 bases; unmatched junction bases: 12. The CDR3 contains 16 residues. The CDR3 protein is CASSPQKRGKGNEQFF. The DNA for the CDR3 is TGTGCCAGCAGCCCCCAGAAGCGGGGGAAGGGCAATGAGCAGTTCTTC.

The gene calls are TRBV6-1 and TRBJ2-3; the D is unclear. The CDR3 length is 15 residues. Per germline, CDR1 MNHNS and CDR2 SASEGT. Between the trimmed V and J ends, which lost 2 bases and 4 bases, there was a span of 13 bases. CDR3 sequence: CASSEKVVAADTQYF. The CDR3 region has the DNA TGTGCCAGCAGTGAAAAGGTGGTAGCAGCAGATACGCAGTATTTT.

The gene calls are TRBV2 and TRBJ2-7; unclear D gene. With 4 bases removed from V and 0 bases from J, the gap between germline ends came to 7 bases. Per germline, CDR1 SNHLY and CDR2 FYNNEI. CDR3 length: 13 amino acids. In DNA, the CDR3 is TGTGCCAGCAGTGGAGTCCGCTCCTACGAGCAGTACTTC. The encoded protein is CASSGVRSYEQYF.

The chain recombines TRBV9 with TRBJ1-2, with 9 positions matching TRBD1. CDR1 and CDR2 (germline): SGDLS, YYNGEE. This CDR3 is built from 16 residues. V shed 4 bases, J shed 3 bases, and the junction held 10 bases outside the gene matches. The CDR3 region is CASSTPTGGGDYGYTF. The DNA for the CDR3 is TGTGCCAGCAGCACCCCCACAGGGGGCGGTGACTATGGCTACACCTTC.

V gene TRBV21-1 combines with J gene TRBJ2-1; TRBD2, the table's D call, lacks a check against the DNA. TRBV21-1 is tagged as a pseudogene. The CDR3 extends over 17 amino acids. CDR3 residues: CASSEGLAGGSYNEQFF. The DNA of the CDR3 is TGTGCCAGCAGCGAAGGACTAGCGGGAGGCTCCTACAATGAGCAGTTCTTC.

Notes on this clone: The sample has other DNA sequences that encode this CDR3 too. This chain joins TRBV20-1 and TRBJ2-3; D is undetermined. V was cut by 3 bases and J by 4 bases, with 5 bases left in between. Germline CDR1 and CDR2: DFQATT and SNEGSKA (reference sequence). CDR3 length: 11 residues. The DNA of the CDR3 is TGCAGTGCTAGCCTAGCAGATACGCAGTATTTT. Protein: CSASLADTQYF.

The chain couples TRBV4-1 to TRBJ2-1, with TRBD2 matching 8 bases. The ends lost 6 bases at V and 0 bases at J; junction bases unmatched: 10. This CDR3 region has 17 residues. Germline V gives CDR1 MGHRA, CDR2 YSYEKL. CDR3 DNA: TGCGCCAGCAGTCCTAAAGGGGCGGGGGGCTCCTACAATGAGCAGTTCTTC. Translating gives CASSPKGAGGSYNEQFF.

The genes are TRBV6-1 and TRBJ2-5, with 8 positions matching TRBD2. The CDR3 has 15 amino acids. V lost 0 bases, J lost 5 bases, and 5 bases stayed unmatched. Germline V gives CDR1 MNHNS, CDR2 SASEGT. In DNA form, the CDR3 reads TGTGCCAGCAGTGAAGCGCGGGGGGCAGAGGAGACCCAGTACTTC. Amino acids: CASSEARGAEETQYF.

The chain is built from TRBV30 and TRBJ1-3; weak D call: TRBD1 (6 bases). Germline V gives CDR1 GTSNPN, CDR2 SVGIG (reference sequence). CDR3 length equals 14 residues. Trimming took off 0 bases at V and 6 bases at J, with 12 bases between the two ends. CDR3 coding DNA: TGTGCCTGGAGTGTAGGGGGGGTCGAAAACACCATATATTTT. Its translation: CAWSVGGVENTIYF.

The chain employs TRBV12-2 and TRBJ1-2. TRBV12-2 is assigned pseudogene status. CDR3 length equals 18 residues. The CDR3: CASRLATLPDRGVYGYTF. The CDR3 DNA reads TGTGCAAGTCGCTTAGCAACCCTCCCCGACCGGGGAGTCTATGGCTACACCTTC.

The chain links TRBV7-3 to TRBJ2-1; TRBD1 might be the D (6 bases). The CDR3 sequence is 13 residues long. In germline, CDR1 is SGHTA, CDR2 FQGTGA. Trimming shortened V by 5 bases and J by 4 bases, and 9 bases separated the two germline ends. The CDR3 loop reads CASSPDRYNEQFF. The DNA of the CDR3 is TGTGCCAGCAGCCCGGACAGATACAATGAGCAGTTCTTC.

The chain recombines TRBV5-4 with TRBJ1-1; D is perhaps TRBD1 (5 bases). The CDR3 length is 14 residues. V lost 0 bases and J 3 bases, leaving 9 bases between the germline ends. Germline values: CDR1 SGHNT, CDR2 YYREEE (reference sequence). The CDR3 spells CASSLVGGDTEAFF. The DNA for the CDR3 is TGTGCCAGCAGCTTGGTTGGGGGGGACACTGAAGCTTTCTTT. The whole variable domain, filled in from reference TRBV5-4 and TRBJ1-1, reads ETGVTQSPTHLIKTRGQQVTLRCSSQSGHNTVSWYQQALGQGPQFIFQYYREEENGRGNFPPRFSGLQFPNYSSELNVNALELDDSALYLCASSLVGGDTEAFFGQGTRLTVV.

The genes are TRBV27 and TRBJ2-7; 10 bases map to TRBD1. This CDR3 spans 14 amino acids. Trimming removed 5 bases from V and 4 bases from J; junction bases left unmatched: 5. The V gene's germline CDR1 is MNHEY and CDR2 SMNVEV (reference sequence). CDR3 sequence: CASSTGTGEYEQYF. CDR3 nucleotide sequence: TGTGCCAGCAGTACCGGGACAGGGGAATACGAGCAGTACTTC.

There are a few counts of this clone. The chain has TRBV4-2 and TRBJ1-2; D gene unclear. V lost 3 bases to trimming and J lost 8 bases, with 10 bases between them. Germline V gene sequence: CDR1 LGHNA, CDR2 YNFKEQ. CDR3 length: 12 amino acids. CDR3 region: CASSQDVNGYTF. The CDR3 nucleotides read TGTGCCAGCAGCCAGGACGTCAACGGCTACACCTTC.